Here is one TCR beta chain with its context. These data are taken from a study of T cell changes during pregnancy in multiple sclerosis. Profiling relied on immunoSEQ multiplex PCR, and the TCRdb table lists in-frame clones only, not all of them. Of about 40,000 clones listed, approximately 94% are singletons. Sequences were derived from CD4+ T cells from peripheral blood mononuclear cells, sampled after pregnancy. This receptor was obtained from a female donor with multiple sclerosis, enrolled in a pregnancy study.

This chain's CDR3 is CASTPRSSYNSPLHF. The CDR3 coding sequence is TGTGCCAGCACCCCTAGGAGCTCCTATAATTCACCCCTCCACTTT. This sequence joins TRBV2 and TRBJ1-6; D gene uncertain. Deletions cut 7 bases from V and 0 bases from J, with 10 bases between. Per the germline V gene, CDR1 is SNHLY and CDR2 is FYNNEI. This CDR3 is 15 amino acids long.